These 24 T cell receptor beta chains came from one sample sequenced in a study of blood T cells in healthy people across ages. Through a sample-barcoded 5' primer and a J-beta primer mix, a second PCR was run for roughly 6 to 11 cycles. MiXCR, applied by TCRdb to the 5' RACE reads, yields one record per CDR3 protein. The table lists roughly 700,000 distinct CDR3 sequences, roughly 50% of them singletons. The sample taken for sequencing was blood. These receptors originate from a woman in her fifties or sixties in good health.

The V and J genes are TRBV3-1 and TRBJ1-5; the D gene is possibly TRBD1 (5 bases). Trimming took off 3 bases at V and 3 bases at J, with 9 bases between the two ends. Germline loops: CDR1 LGHDT, CDR2 YNNKEL (reference sequence). The CDR3 is 14 amino acids. The CDR3 DNA reads TGTGCCAGCAGCCACCGACAGACCAATCAGCCCCAGCATTTT. As protein: CASSHRQTNQPQHF.

The chain uses TRBV7-2 and TRBJ1-2; possibly TRBD1 for D (6 bases). CDR1 is SGHTA and CDR2 is FQGNSA in the germline V gene. CDR3 length equals 14 residues. V was trimmed by 1 base and J by 1 base, leaving 7 bases between them. CDR3 DNA sequence: TGTGCCAGCAGCTTAGTAGGGGGTAACTATGGCTACACCTTC. It yields the protein CASSLVGGNYGYTF. The full variable domain, with the rest looked up from reference TRBV7-2 and TRBJ1-2, is GAGVSQSPSNKVTEKGKDVELRCDPISGHTALYWYRQSLGQGLEFLIYFQGNSAPDKSGLPSDRFSAERTGGSVSTLTIQRTQQEDSAVYLCASSLVGGNYGYTFGSGTRLTVV.

In this sample, this clonotype turned up many times. This sequence joins TRBV7-2 and TRBJ2-7; D unclear. Germline V gene lookup returns CDR1 SGHTA and CDR2 FQGNSA. The CDR3 contains 14 residues. V dropped 5 bases and J dropped 6 bases, with 17 bases sitting between them. CDR3 region: CASSPMGGIGEQYF. The CDR3 DNA follows: TGTGCCAGCAGCCCTATGGGCGGAATCGGCGAGCAGTACTTC.

V usage is TRBV20-1 and J usage is TRBJ2-4; a possible D gene is TRBD2 (5 bases). The better agreement between TRBJ2-7 and the DNA end casts doubt on the J call. This CDR3 is 14 amino acids long. CDR1 and CDR2 from the germline V gene are DFQATT and SNEGSKA (reference sequence). CDR3 residues: CSAHGRAAAYEQYF. The CDR3 region has the DNA TGCAGTGCTCACGGACGAGCGGCCGCCTACGAGCAGTACTTC.

The CDR3 loop reads CSARPDGGYNEQFF. The CDR3 DNA reads TGCAGTGCTAGGCCTGACGGGGGCTACAATGAGCAGTTCTTC. This chain links TRBV20-1 with TRBJ2-1; possible D gene TRBD2, 6 bases. V gave up 3 bases and J gave up 3 bases, with 12 bases separating them. This CDR3 has 14 amino acids. Germline-derived CDR1 and CDR2 are DFQATT and SNEGSKA (reference sequence).

V is TRBV20-1 and J is TRBJ2-1; TRBD2 agrees at 7 bases. Trimming at V came to 6 bases and at J to 6 bases, leaving 17 bases not matched to a gene. Per the germline V gene, CDR1 is DFQATT and CDR2 is SNEGSKA (reference sequence). The CDR3 runs to 16 residues. CDR3 sequence: CSAQPLGWEGPNEQFF. The DNA for the CDR3 is TGCAGTGCACAACCTCTGGGATGGGAGGGCCCCAATGAGCAGTTCTTC.

The chain carries TRBV20-1 and TRBJ2-1, with TRBD1 identical over 10 bases. This CDR3 region has 15 residues. Germline V CDR1 and CDR2: DFQATT, SNEGSKA (reference sequence). J gave up 8 bases and V 0 bases, and 7 bases lay outside the gene matches. CDR3 amino acids: CSARDPGQGRDEQFF. Written as DNA, the CDR3 is TGCAGTGCTAGAGATCCGGGACAGGGGCGCGATGAGCAGTTCTTC.

The chain joins TRBV20-1 to TRBJ1-6; D may be TRBD1 (6 bases). Germline CDR1 and CDR2: DFQATT and SNEGSKA (reference sequence). Trimming pared 5 bases from V and 8 bases from J, leaving 19 bases between. The CDR3 has 15 residues. In nucleotides, the CDR3 is TGCAGTGCTCACGCGCGGGGGGCGACGGATTCACCCCTCCACTTT. It translates to CSAHARGATDSPLHF.

The rearrangement joins TRBV29-1 to TRBJ1-2; 8 bases match TRBD1. In germline, CDR1 is SQVTM, CDR2 ANQGSEA. This CDR3 spans 15 amino acids. The V gene end was trimmed by 5 bases and the J gene end by 5 bases; junction bases not matched to a gene: 13. This chain's CDR3 is CSVLRDRSLGYGYTF. The DNA of the CDR3 is TGCAGCGTTCTGAGGGACAGGTCGCTCGGGTATGGCTACACCTTC.

This clonotype was seen a single time. V gene TRBV24-1 combines with J gene TRBJ2-1; D is ambiguous. Trimming took 8 bases from V and 4 from J, leaving 5 bases between them. Germline CDR1 and CDR2: KGHDR and SFDVKD. The CDR3 length is 11 residues. This chain's CDR3 is CATKGYNEQFF. In DNA, the CDR3 is TGTGCCACCAAGGGTTACAATGAGCAGTTCTTC.

This clonotype was seen once. The chain combines TRBV20-1 with TRBJ2-1, with D hard to call. Trimming removed 4 bases at V and 5 bases at J, with 6 bases between. This CDR3 has 11 amino acids. Looked up from germline, CDR1 is DFQATT and CDR2 is SNEGSKA (reference sequence). Written as DNA, the CDR3 is TGCAGTGCTACCTTAAACAATGAGCAGTTCTTC. Its protein product is CSATLNNEQFF.

The CDR3 here is CASSRTFYNEQYF. The CDR3 coding sequence is TGTGCCAGCAGTCGGACATTTTACAATGAGCAGTACTTC. This rearrangement joins TRBV2 to TRBJ2-5; D perhaps matches TRBD1 (5 bases). Trimming removed 5 bases from V and 11 bases from J, with 18 bases in between. The CDR3 loop spans 13 amino acids. Germline CDR1 SNHLY, CDR2 FYNNEI.

The chain recombines TRBV29-1 with TRBJ2-1; perhaps TRBD1 as D (6 bases). Germline V gene data show CDR1 as SQVTM and CDR2 as ANQGSEA. Trimming removed 3 bases at V and 9 bases at J, with 18 bases between. This CDR3 has 14 amino acids. CDR3 nucleotide sequence: TGCAGCGTTGATATCCCCCCTCAGGGGCTTGAGCAGTTCTTC. Its translation: CSVDIPPQGLEQFF.

This clonotype has only a few counts. V usage is TRBV20-1 and J usage is TRBJ2-1, with 11 bases identical to TRBD2. With V trimmed by 4 bases and J by 0 bases, 5 bases remained unmatched. Germline values: CDR1 DFQATT, CDR2 SNEGSKA (reference sequence). CDR3 length equals 16 residues. For the CDR3, the DNA is TGCAGTGCTACCGAGGGACTAGCGGTCTCCTACAATGAGCAGTTCTTC. Translating gives CSATEGLAVSYNEQFF.

About this clonotype: A read error may be the cause here, since a much bigger clone is one base away. CDR3 in DNA: TGCAGTGCTAGAGCCTTAGGGGGGAGGGACTCCTACAATGAGCAGTACTTC. Its protein product is CSARALGGRDSYNEQYF. This chain uses TRBV20-1 with TRBJ2-5; D perhaps matches TRBD2 (7 bases). V was clipped by 1 base and J by 11 bases, with 29 bases between them. The CDR3 extends over 17 amino acids. Germline CDR1 reads DFQATT; CDR2 reads SNEGSKA (reference sequence).

This clonotype was detected once. The rearrangement uses TRBV6-2 or TRBV6-3 and TRBJ2-2, with D tentatively TRBD1 (6 bases). Germline V gene sequence: CDR1 MNHEY, CDR2 SVGEGT. The CDR3 has 17 amino acids. The V end lost 7 bases, the J end lost 0 bases, and 18 bases lay between the germline ends. The CDR3: CASTYSSGATNTGELFF. CDR3 nucleotides: TGTGCCAGCACCTACTCTTCAGGGGCCACGAACACCGGGGAGCTGTTTTTT.

V is TRBV5-1 and J is TRBJ2-1; TRBD1 matches at 8 bases. The CDR3 has 15 amino acids. Per germline, CDR1 SGHRS and CDR2 YFSETQ. J was trimmed by 4 bases and V by 4 bases; bases with no gene match: 7. DNA of the CDR3: TGCGCCAGCAGCACCGACAGGGGCTTGTACAATGAGCAGTTCTTC. It codes for CASSTDRGLYNEQFF.

This clonotype was counted only a few times. This rearrangement joins TRBV25-1 to TRBJ2-3, with D perhaps matching TRBD1 (6 bases). The CDR3 spans 15 residues. Germline loops: CDR1 MGHDK, CDR2 SYGVNS. Trimming took off 4 bases at V and 6 bases at J, with 17 bases between the two ends. DNA for the CDR3: TGTGCCAGCAGTGCGGGACATTCGATGAGGGATACGCAGTATTTT. Protein product: CASSAGHSMRDTQYF.

The chain carries TRBV25-1 and TRBJ2-4; D is unclear. Looked up from germline, CDR1 is MGHDK and CDR2 is SYGVNS. Trimming pared 6 bases from V and 13 bases from J, leaving 16 bases between. This CDR3 spans 12 amino acids. The DNA of the CDR3 is TGTGCCAGCAGCCCCCCGTTCGACGGGCAGTACTTC. Its protein is CASSPPFDGQYF.

This chain joins TRBV7-3 and TRBJ1-6; D ambiguous. Trimming took off 3 bases at V and 5 bases at J, with 11 bases between the two ends. The CDR3 loop spans 15 amino acids. Germline V CDR1 and CDR2: SGHTA, FQGTGA. CDR3 in amino acids: CASSLHGPNNSPLHF. The CDR3 nucleotides read TGTGCCAGCAGCTTGCACGGGCCAAATAATTCACCCCTCCACTTT.

This rearrangement joins TRBV7-2 to TRBJ2-1; 7 bases are a match to TRBD2. Per the germline V gene, CDR1 is SGHTA and CDR2 is FQGNSA. Losses at the gene ends were 2 bases for V and 0 bases for J; bases not matched to a gene: 7. This CDR3 is built from 17 residues. The CDR3 DNA follows: TGTGCCAGCAGCTTATTATGGGGAGGGGTCTCCTACAATGAGCAGTTCTTC. This codes for CASSLLWGGVSYNEQFF.

V gene TRBV20-1 combines with J gene TRBJ1-1; D is uncertain. The V gene lost 0 bases and the J gene lost 3 bases, with 11 bases spanning the gap. The V gene's germline CDR1 is DFQATT and CDR2 SNEGSKA (reference sequence). The CDR3 is 14 residues long. In nucleotides, the CDR3 is TGCAGTGCTAGAGAAGGAGGGCAGGACACTGAAGCTTTCTTT. This codes for CSAREGGQDTEAFF.

The V and J genes are TRBV28 and TRBJ2-7; possibly TRBD2 for D (5 bases). Deletions cut 1 base from V and 6 bases from J, with 7 bases between. The CDR3 length is 12 residues. CDR1 MDHEN and CDR2 SYDVKM come from the germline V gene. The chain's CDR3 is CASSLSLAEQYF. Written as DNA, the CDR3 is TGTGCCAGCAGTTTATCCCTAGCCGAGCAGTACTTC.

This clonotype showed up just a few times. V usage is TRBV24-1 and J usage is TRBJ2-5, with TRBD2 matching over 8 bases. J lost 0 bases, V lost 8 bases, and 7 bases had no gene match. CDR3 size: 15 residues. Per germline, CDR1 KGHDR and CDR2 SFDVKD. The CDR3, as DNA: TGTGCCACCAAGGATACTAGCGGCTACCAAGAGACCCAGTACTTC. Its protein is CATKDTSGYQETQYF.